This T cell receptor (beta chain) was identified during a study of cytomegalovirus exposure and HLA in healthy donors. There are 17 residues in the CDR3. CDR1 and CDR2 from the germline V gene are MGHRA and YSYEKL. Deletions cut 0 bases from V and 2 bases from J, with 15 bases between. General study points: Association of a missense DCLRE1C variant with TCR beta V- and J-gene trimming was reported in a later analysis.

This clone was seen a handful of times. The antigen remains unidentified. Primers for the PCR totalled 60 Vbeta and 13 Jbeta. Method: immunoSEQ multiplex PCR; TCRdb's copy keeps in-frame clones and lacks some. The sample consists of over 110,000 clones, roughly two thirds of them appearing once. This chain links TRBV4-1 with TRBJ2-3, with D possibly being TRBD1 (6 bases). This clonotype originated in a woman aged 40 to 50 in good health and CMV-seronegative. Sequencing was performed on PBMCs. CDR3 sequence: CASSQDGAGVPTDTQYF. The DNA of the CDR3 is TGCGCCAGCAGCCAAGATGGGGCAGGGGTCCCCACAGATACGCAGTATTTT.